This TCR beta chain was obtained from a study of control samples from healthy donors and cancer patients. Sequencing used immunoSEQ multiplex PCR; TCRdb keeps in-frame clones, though not all of them. The table records about 120,000 clones, around 90% of them present only once. The germline gives CDR1 SGHTA, CDR2 FQGNSA. The ends were cut back, 1 base at V and 8 bases at J, with 8 bases in the middle. The CDR3 totals 12 residues. The chain links TRBV7-2 to TRBJ1-1, with unresolved D. The sequenced sample was blood. The receptor was isolated from a woman in her 70s in good health. CDR3 nucleotides: TGTGCCAGCAGCTTAGAGATAGGGGAAGCTTTCTTT. Translation: CASSLEIGEAFF. Looking up the rest from reference TRBV7-2 and TRBJ1-1 gives the full variable domain: GAGVSQSPSNKVTEKGKDVELRCDPISGHTALYWYRQSLGQGLEFLIYFQGNSAPDKSGLPSDRFSAERTGGSVSTLTIQRTQQEDSAVYLCASSLEIGEAFFGQGTRLTVV.